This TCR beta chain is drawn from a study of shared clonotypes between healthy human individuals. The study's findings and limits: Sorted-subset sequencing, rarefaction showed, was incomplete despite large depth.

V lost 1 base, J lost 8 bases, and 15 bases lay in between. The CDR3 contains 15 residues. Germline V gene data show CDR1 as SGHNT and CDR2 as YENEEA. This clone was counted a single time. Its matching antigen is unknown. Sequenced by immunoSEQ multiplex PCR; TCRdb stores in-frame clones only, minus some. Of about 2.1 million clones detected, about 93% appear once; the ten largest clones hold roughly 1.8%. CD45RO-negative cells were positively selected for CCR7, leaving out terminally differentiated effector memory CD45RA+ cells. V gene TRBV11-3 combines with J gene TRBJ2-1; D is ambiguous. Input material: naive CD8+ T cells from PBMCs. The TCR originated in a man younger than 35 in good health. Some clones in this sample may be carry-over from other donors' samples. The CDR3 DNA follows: TGTGCCAGCAGCTTAGTACCCACCCTGGTAGATGAGCAGTTCTTC. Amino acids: CASSLVPTLVDEQFF.